This T cell receptor (beta chain) appears in the sequencing data of a study of blood T cells in healthy people across ages. About this clonotype itself: As yet, its antigen is unknown.

Whole-study findings and limits: Estimated diversity, derived from one million T cells, was regarded as an underestimate.

The study recruited healthy Caucasian donors from Russia who were aged about 6 to 90. Every participating donor contributed roughly 10 milliliters of peripheral blood through a draw. The amount of total RNA extracted per sample was at least 6 micrograms. The CDR3 is 13 residues long. Germline values: CDR1 DFQATT, CDR2 SNEGSKA (reference sequence). Trimming stripped 4 bases from V and 1 base from J, with 8 bases between. A second PCR, run for about 7 to 11 cycles, used a sample-barcoded 5' primer plus a J-beta primer mix. A single record per CDR3 protein comes from TCRdb applying MiXCR to the 5' RACE reads. The sample has 450,000 to 700,000 distinct CDR3 sequences, 27% seen once.

The gene calls are TRBV20-1 and TRBJ2-4; D is possibly TRBD1 (6 bases). The sample comprised blood. The clonotype originates from a woman in her 70s in good health. The CDR3 DNA sequence: TGCAGTGCTAAGGGGGAGGCCAAAAACATTCAGTACTTC. Translation: CSAKGEAKNIQYF.